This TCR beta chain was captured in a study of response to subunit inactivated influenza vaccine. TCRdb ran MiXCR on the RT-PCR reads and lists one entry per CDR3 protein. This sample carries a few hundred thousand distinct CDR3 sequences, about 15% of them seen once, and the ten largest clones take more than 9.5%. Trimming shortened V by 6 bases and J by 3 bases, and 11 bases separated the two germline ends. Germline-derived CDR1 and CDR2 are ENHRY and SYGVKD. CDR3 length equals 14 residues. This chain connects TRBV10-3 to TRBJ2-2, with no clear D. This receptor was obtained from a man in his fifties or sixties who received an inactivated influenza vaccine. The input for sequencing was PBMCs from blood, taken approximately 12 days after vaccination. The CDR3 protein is CAIRRDTYTGELFF. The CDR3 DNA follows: TGTGCCATCAGGCGAGACACCTACACCGGGGAGCTGTTTTTT.